The rows below give T cell receptor beta chains drawn from one sample of a study of blood T cell repertoires in COVID-19. Only in-frame clones appear in the TCRdb table, and some are missing; sequencing was by immunoSEQ multiplex PCR. The table has 67,000 or so clones, approximately 83% seen once. Sequenced: peripheral blood. The receptors here all came from a man aged 65-85 years with acute or convalescent COVID-19. Each CDR3 is given with its conserved first and last residue.

TRBV2	TRBJ2-3	CASSDGGRAADTQYF
TRBV9	TRBJ2-4	CASSAGGQFKNIQYF
TRBV11-2	TRBJ2-7	CASSLARGYEQYF
TRBV7-3	TRBJ2-2	CASSLMGGQHANTGELFF
TRBV7-3	TRBJ1-1	CASSPGQGLVF
TRBV5-1	TRBJ2-2	CASSRDVAGITGELFF
TRBV30	TRBJ1-2	CAWSADRGNYGYTF
TRBV3-1/TRBV3-2	TRBJ2-3	CASSLMTSGGTDTQYF
TRBV20-1	TRBJ2-1	CSANDRDNPYNEQFF
TRBV4-2	TRBJ1-2	CASSQDSGGFRLSYGYTF
TRBV18	TRBJ1-2	CASSPDSAGYGYTF
TRBV15	TRBJ2-5	CATSGAGGQETQYF
TRBV10-2	TRBJ1-2	CASSEEGDWGYTF
TRBV2	TRBJ1-3	CASRDSSGNTIYF
TRBV5-5	TRBJ2-7	CASSLKEVYEQYF
TRBV6-2/TRBV6-3	TRBJ1-1	CASSSPQGATEAFF
TRBV5-1	TRBJ2-7	CASSPRGLHEQYF
TRBV7-6	TRBJ2-2	CASSLAVGSAGELFF
TRBV7-2	TRBJ2-3	CASSLDGGLAGTTDTQYF
TRBV25-1	TRBJ2-7	CASTPSSAGAYEQYF
TRBV6-5	TRBJ2-5	CASSSGGPQETQYF
TRBV11-2	TRBJ2-7	CASTILTGGEQYF
TRBV12-5	TRBJ2-7	CASALKEREGREQYF
TRBV4-1	TRBJ2-4	CASSQDDPVSKNIQYF
TRBV19	TRBJ1-2	CASRRQGVGLNYGYTF
TRBV20-1	TRBJ1-5	CSASTGTGEPQHF
TRBV20-1	TRBJ2-7	CSANRGREQYF
TRBV7-9	TRBJ2-7	CASSLDTSYEQYF
TRBV2	TRBJ2-1	CASSDSTYNEQFF
TRBV11-2	TRBJ2-7	CASSLDPGQGARVAYEQYF
TRBV18	TRBJ1-2	CASSPRGESYGYTF
TRBV6-6	TRBJ1-4	CATFGQGGLANEKLFF
TRBV11-2	TRBJ2-3	CASSSSLLGADTQYF
TRBV28	TRBJ1-5	CASSSYGTADQPQHF
TRBV19	TRBJ1-1	CASSEEGGTEAFF
TRBV12-3/TRBV12-4	TRBJ2-1	CASSLGPSVEQFF
TRBV7-2	TRBJ2-3	CASSPPSGGYDTQYF
TRBV28	TRBJ2-7	CASPPSGTKGDEQYF
TRBV9	TRBJ2-7	CASSVAVAGIYEQYF
TRBV5-1	TRBJ2-7	CASSLEMSVTGTYEQYF
TRBV11-2	TRBJ2-2	CASSFQGSNTGELFF
TRBV7-3	TRBJ1-2	CASSLLARGQGIDGYTF
TRBV6-1	TRBJ1-1	CASSGNWGQANTEAFF
TRBV24-1	TRBJ2-1	CATSDLDSNEQFF
TRBV6-5	TRBJ1-1	CASSMDSYTEAFF